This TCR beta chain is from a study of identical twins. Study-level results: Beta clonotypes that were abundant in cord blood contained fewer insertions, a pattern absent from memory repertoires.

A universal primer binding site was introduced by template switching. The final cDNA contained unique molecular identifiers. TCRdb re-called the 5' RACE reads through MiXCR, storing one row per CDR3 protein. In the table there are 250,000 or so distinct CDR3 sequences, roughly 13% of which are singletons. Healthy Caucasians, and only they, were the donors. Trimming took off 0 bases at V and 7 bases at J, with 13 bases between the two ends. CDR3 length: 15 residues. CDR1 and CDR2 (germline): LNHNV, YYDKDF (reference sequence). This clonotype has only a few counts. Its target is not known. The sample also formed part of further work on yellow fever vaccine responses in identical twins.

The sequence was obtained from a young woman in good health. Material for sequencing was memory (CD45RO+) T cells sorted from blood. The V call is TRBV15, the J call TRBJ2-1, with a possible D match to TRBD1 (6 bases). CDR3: CATSRDLVGQNEQFF. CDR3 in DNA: TGTGCCACCAGCAGAGATTTGGTTGGACAGAATGAGCAGTTCTTC. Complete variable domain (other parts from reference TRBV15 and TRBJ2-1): DAMVIQNPRYQVTQFGKPVTLSCSQTLNHNVMYWYQQKSSQAPKLLFHYYDKDFNNEADTPDNFQSRRPNTSFCFLDIRSPGLGDTAMYLCATSRDLVGQNEQFFGPGTRLTVL.